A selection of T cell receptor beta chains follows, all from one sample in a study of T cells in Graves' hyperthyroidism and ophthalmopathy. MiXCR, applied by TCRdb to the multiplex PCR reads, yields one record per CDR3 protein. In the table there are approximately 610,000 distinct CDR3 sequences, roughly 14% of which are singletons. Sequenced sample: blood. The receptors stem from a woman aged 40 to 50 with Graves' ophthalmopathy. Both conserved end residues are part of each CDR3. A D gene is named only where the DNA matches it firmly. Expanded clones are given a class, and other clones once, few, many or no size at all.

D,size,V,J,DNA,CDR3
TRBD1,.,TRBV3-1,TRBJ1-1,TGTGCCAGCAGCCAACTACCCGGACAGGGGCAGGACACTGAAGCTTTCTTT,CASSQLPGQGQDTEAFF
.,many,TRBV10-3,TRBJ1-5,TGTGCCATCAGTGAGTCGATGGGAAAGCCCCAGCATTTT,CAISESMGKPQHF
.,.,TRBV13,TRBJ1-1,TGTGCCAGCAGCTTATTCGGCGGCCTTGGTGGTCGGGAGAAGAACACTGAAGCTTTCTTT,CASSLFGGLGGREKNTEAFF
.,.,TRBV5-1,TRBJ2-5,TGCGCCAGCAGCATCTGGACTGAGGCCGAGACCCAGTACTTC,CASSIWTEAETQYF
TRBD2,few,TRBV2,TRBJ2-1,TGTGCCAGCAGTCCCGGGGGTAGCGGGACCTACAATGAGCAGTTCTTC,CASSPGGSGTYNEQFF
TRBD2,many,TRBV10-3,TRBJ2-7,TGTGCCACCGGGACTAGCGGGACCTCCTACGAGCAGTACTTC,CATGTSGTSYEQYF
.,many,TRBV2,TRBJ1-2,TGTGCCAGCAATGAAGACAGGACAGCCTATGGCTACACCTTC,CASNEDRTAYGYTF
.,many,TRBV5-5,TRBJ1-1,TGTGCCAGCAGCTTGTCTGCGGATCTGAGAGGCGCTGAAGCTTTCTTT,CASSLSADLRGAEAFF
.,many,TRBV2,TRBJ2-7,TGTGCCAGCCAAACGCCCTACGAGCAGTACTTC,CASQTPYEQYF
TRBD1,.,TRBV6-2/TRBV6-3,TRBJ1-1,TGTGCCAGCAGACTGACAGGGGTAATGAACACTGAAGCTTTCTTT,CASRLTGVMNTEAFF
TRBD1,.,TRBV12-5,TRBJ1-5,TGTGCTAGTGGTTTGCGTCCAGGGGGCCAAAATCAGCCCCAGCATTTT,CASGLRPGGQNQPQHF
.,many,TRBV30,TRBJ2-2,TGTGCCTGGAGTCGTCAAGGCGGTCTCACCGGGGAGCTGTTTTTT,CAWSRQGGLTGELFF
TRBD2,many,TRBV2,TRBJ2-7,TGTGCCAGCAGGGGCTCGCCGGGAGGGACCTACGAGCAGTACTTC,CASRGSPGGTYEQYF
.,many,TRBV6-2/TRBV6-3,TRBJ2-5,TGTGCCAGCACTACACGCCGGTACCAAGAGACCCAGTACTTC,CASTTRRYQETQYF
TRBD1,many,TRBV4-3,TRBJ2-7,TGCGCCAGCAGCCAGGACAGGACAGGCGCCTACGAGCAGTACTTC,CASSQDRTGAYEQYF
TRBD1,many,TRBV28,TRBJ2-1,TGTGCCAGCAGTTCCGGGACAGGGGCGATCGGGTACGATGAGCAGTTCTTC,CASSSGTGAIGYDEQFF
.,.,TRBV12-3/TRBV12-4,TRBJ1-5,TGTGCCAGCAGTTTTCGGGAGGATAGCAATCAGCCCCAGCATTTT,CASSFREDSNQPQHF
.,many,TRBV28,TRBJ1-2,TGTGCCAGCAGTCCCCGGGACCCAAACTATGGCTACACCTTC,CASSPRDPNYGYTF
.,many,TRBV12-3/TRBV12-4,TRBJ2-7,TGTGCCAGCATTCAAGGGGCTTACTCCTACGAGCAGTACTTC,CASIQGAYSYEQYF
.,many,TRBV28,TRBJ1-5,TGTGCCAGCGAGGATAGCAATCAGCCCCAGCATTTT,CASEDSNQPQHF
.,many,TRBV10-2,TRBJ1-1,TGCGCCAGCAGTGGAGGGACTAACACTGAAGCTTTCTTT,CASSGGTNTEAFF
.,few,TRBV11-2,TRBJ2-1,TGTGCCAGCAGCTTTGGGGTCTACAATGAGCAGTTCTTC,CASSFGVYNEQFF